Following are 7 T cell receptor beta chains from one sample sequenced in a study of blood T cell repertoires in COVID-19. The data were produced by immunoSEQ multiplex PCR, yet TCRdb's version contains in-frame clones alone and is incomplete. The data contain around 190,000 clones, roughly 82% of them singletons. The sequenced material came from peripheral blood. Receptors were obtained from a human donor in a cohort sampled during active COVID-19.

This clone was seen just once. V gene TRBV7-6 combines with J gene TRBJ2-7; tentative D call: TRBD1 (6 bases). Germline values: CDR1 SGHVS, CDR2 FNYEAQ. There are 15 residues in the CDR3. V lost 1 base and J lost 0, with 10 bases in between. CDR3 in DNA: TGTGCCAGCAGCTTAGGGCCAGGGGACTCCTACGAGCAGTACTTC. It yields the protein CASSLGPGDSYEQYF.

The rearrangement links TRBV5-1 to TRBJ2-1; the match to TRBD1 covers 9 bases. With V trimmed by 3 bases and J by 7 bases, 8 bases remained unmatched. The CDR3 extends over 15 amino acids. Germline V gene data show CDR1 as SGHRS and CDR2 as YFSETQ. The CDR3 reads CASSYTGGFGNEQFF. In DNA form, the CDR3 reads TGCGCCAGCAGCTATACAGGGGGCTTTGGTAATGAGCAGTTCTTC.

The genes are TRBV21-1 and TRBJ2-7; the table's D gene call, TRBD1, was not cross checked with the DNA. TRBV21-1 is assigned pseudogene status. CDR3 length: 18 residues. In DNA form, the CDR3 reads TGTGCCAGCAGCAAAAGGCGCCCCCGGGACAGGGGAACCTACGAGCAGTACTTC. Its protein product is CASSKRRPRDRGTYEQYF.

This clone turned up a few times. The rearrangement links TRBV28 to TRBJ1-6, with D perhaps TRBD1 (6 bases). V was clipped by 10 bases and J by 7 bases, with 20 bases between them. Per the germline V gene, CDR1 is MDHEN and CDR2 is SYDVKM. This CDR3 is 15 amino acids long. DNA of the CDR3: TGTGCCATTACACTTGGGACACGTCTGAATTCACCCCTCCACTTT. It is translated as CAITLGTRLNSPLHF.

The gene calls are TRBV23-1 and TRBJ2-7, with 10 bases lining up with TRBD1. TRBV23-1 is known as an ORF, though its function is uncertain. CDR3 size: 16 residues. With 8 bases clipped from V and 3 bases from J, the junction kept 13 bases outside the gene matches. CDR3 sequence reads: CASLNTGTGDLYEQYF. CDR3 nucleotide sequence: TGCGCCAGCTTAAACACCGGGACAGGGGACCTCTACGAGCAGTACTTC.

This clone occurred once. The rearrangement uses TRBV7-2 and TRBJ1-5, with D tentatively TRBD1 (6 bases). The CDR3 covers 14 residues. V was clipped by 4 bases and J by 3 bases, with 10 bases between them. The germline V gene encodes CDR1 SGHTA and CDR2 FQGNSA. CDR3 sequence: CASSYQGYNQPQHF. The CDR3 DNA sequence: TGTGCCAGCAGCTATCAGGGGTACAATCAGCCCCAGCATTTT. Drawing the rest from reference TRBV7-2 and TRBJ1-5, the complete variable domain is GAGVSQSPSNKVTEKGKDVELRCDPISGHTALYWYRQSLGQGLEFLIYFQGNSAPDKSGLPSDRFSAERTGGSVSTLTIQRTQQEDSAVYLCASSYQGYNQPQHFGDGTRLSIL.

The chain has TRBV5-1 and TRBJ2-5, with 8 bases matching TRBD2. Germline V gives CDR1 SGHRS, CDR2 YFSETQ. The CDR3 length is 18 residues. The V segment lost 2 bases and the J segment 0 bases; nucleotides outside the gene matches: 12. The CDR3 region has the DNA TGCGCCAGCAGCTTTGGGCCCTTAGTAGCGGGGCACCAAGAGACCCAGTACTTC. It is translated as CASSFGPLVAGHQETQYF. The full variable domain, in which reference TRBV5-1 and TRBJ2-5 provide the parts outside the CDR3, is KAGVTQTPRYLIKTRGQQVTLSCSPISGHRSVSWYQQTPGQGLQFLFEYFSETQRNKGNFPGRFSGRQFSNSRSEMNVSTLELGDSALYLCASSFGPLVAGHQETQYFGPGTRLLVL.